These 2 T cell receptor beta chains share one sample of origin, sequenced in a study of monozygotic twins with inflammatory bowel disease. Reprocessing the 5' RACE reads, TCRdb reports a single entry for every CDR3 protein and omits DNA. Recorded for this sample: about 440,000 distinct CDR3 sequences. The sequenced sample was blood. These receptor sequences come from a human donor with ulcerative colitis or Crohn's disease, or a healthy co-twin of an affected twin (not recorded which).

V is TRBV7-2 and J is TRBJ2-7; TCRdb picks TRBD1, but there is no DNA to check that call. This CDR3 region has 15 residues. From germline, CDR1 is SGHTA and CDR2 FQGNSA. The CDR3 sequence: CASSLGLASSYEQYF.

The chain joins TRBV20-1 to TRBJ2-7; no DNA is available, so the TRBD2 call from TCRdb remains unchecked. The CDR3 extends over 11 amino acids. In germline, CDR1 is DFQATT, CDR2 SNEGSKA (reference sequence). This CDR3 is CSAQGLAGPYF.